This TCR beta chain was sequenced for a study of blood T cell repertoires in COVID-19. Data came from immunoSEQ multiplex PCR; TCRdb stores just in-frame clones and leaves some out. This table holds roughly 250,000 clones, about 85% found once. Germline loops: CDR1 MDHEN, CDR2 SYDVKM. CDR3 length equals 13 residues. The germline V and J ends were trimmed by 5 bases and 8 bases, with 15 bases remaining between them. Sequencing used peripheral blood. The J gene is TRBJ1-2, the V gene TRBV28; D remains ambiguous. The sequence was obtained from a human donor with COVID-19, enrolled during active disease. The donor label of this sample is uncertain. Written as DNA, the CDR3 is TGTGCCAGCAGTGTAAGCGCGACGGGGGGCTACACCTTC. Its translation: CASSVSATGGYTF.